A selection of T cell receptor beta chains follows, all from one sample in a study of monozygotic twins with inflammatory bowel disease. From the 5' RACE reads, TCRdb lists one entry per CDR3 protein and no DNA. This sample's table reports some 330,000 distinct CDR3 sequences. The material sequenced was blood. The receptors shown here come from a human donor with ulcerative colitis or Crohn's disease, or a healthy co-twin of an affected twin (not recorded which). Each CDR3 is given with its conserved first and last residue.

TRBV24-1	TRBJ2-2	CATSETGLAGPGELFF
TRBV19	TRBJ2-7	CASSPGTGFFEQYF
TRBV5-4	TRBJ2-7	CASSTTLPGQGPVYEQYF
TRBV20-1	TRBJ1-6	CSAPMGRSPNSPLHF
TRBV7-9	TRBJ2-7	CASSFRDRVHEQYF
TRBV11-2	TRBJ2-3	CASSLGVWDTQYF
TRBV5-1	TRBJ2-3	CASKPLGAGGPALDTDTQYF
TRBV5-1	TRBJ2-7	CASSLDTRQIASYEQYF
TRBV9	TRBJ2-1	CASSVRAAPNEQFF
TRBV20-1	TRBJ2-1	CSARDGPGEQFF
TRBV5-1	TRBJ1-5	CASSLDGMMNQPQHF
TRBV7-2	TRBJ2-1	CASSSGQPPYNEQFF
TRBV12-3/TRBV12-4	TRBJ2-2	CASSLPGTGGTGELFF
TRBV5-5	TRBJ2-1	CASSLEGLGRNEQFF
TRBV18	TRBJ2-1	CASSPGVARYNEQFF
TRBV20-1	TRBJ2-7	CSADLGFRYEQYF